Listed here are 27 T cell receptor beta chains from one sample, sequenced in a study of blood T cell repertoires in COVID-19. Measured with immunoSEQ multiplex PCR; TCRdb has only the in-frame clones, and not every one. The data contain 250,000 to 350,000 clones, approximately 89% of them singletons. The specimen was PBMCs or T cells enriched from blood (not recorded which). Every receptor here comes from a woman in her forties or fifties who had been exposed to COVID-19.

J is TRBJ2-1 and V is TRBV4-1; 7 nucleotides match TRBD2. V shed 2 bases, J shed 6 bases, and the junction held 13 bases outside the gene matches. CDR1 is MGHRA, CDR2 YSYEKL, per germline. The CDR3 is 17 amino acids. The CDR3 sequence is CASSQTTGTIFPNEQFF. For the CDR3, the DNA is TGCGCCAGCAGCCAAACCACCGGGACTATATTTCCCAATGAGCAGTTCTTC.

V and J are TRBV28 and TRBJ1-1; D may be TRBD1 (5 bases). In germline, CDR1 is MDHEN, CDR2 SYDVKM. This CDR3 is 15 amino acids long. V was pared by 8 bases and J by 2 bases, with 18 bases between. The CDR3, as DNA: TGTGCCAGCCCCCCTCGGACGGGGGGAAACACTGAAGCTTTCTTT. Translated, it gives CASPPRTGGNTEAFF.

CDR3 amino acids: CASSLRSYNEQFF. CDR3 sequence (DNA): TGTGCCAGCAGCTTACGCAGTTACAATGAGCAGTTCTTC. The genes are TRBV7-2 and TRBJ2-1; D remains unclear. Trimming cost V 2 bases and J 4 bases, with 6 bases left between them. Germline CDR1 is SGHTA and CDR2 is FQGNSA. The CDR3 contains 13 residues.

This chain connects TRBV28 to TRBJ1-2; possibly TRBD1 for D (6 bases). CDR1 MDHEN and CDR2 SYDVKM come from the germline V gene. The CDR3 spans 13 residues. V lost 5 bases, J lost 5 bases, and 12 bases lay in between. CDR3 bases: TGTGCCAGCAGTCCAGGGGTAGGGTATGGCTACACCTTC. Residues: CASSPGVGYGYTF.

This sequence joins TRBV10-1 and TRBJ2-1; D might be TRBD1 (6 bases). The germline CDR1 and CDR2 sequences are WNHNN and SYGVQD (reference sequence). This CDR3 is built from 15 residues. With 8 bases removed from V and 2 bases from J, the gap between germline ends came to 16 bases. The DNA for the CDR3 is TGCGCCAGCCGGCGCTTCGACAGGACCTACAATGAGCAGTTCTTC. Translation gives CASRRFDRTYNEQFF.

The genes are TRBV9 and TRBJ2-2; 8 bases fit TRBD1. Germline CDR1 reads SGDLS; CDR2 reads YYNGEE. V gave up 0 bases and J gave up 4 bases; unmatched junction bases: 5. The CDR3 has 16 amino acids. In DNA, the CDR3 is TGTGCCAGCAGCGTAGCGCCCACAGGGGGCACCGGGGAGCTGTTTTTT. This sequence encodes CASSVAPTGGTGELFF. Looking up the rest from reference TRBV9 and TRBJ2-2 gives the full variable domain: DSGVTQTPKHLITATGQRVTLRCSPRSGDLSVYWYQQSLDQGLQFLIQYYNGEERAKGNILERFSAQQFPDLHSELNLSSLELGDSALYFCASSVAPTGGTGELFFGEGSRLTVL.

The CDR3 sequence is CASSLYSASGGTNTGELFF. DNA for the CDR3: TGCGCCAGCAGCTTGTACTCGGCTAGCGGGGGGACTAACACCGGGGAGCTGTTTTTT. This chain joins TRBV5-1 and TRBJ2-2, with TRBD2 identical over 11 bases. There are 19 residues in the CDR3. The junction had 10 bases not matched to a gene; V was cut back by 1 base and J by 2 bases. Germline loops: CDR1 SGHRS, CDR2 YFSETQ. Using reference TRBV5-1 and TRBJ2-2 for the parts outside the CDR3, the full variable domain is KAGVTQTPRYLIKTRGQQVTLSCSPISGHRSVSWYQQTPGQGLQFLFEYFSETQRNKGNFPGRFSGRQFSNSRSEMNVSTLELGDSALYLCASSLYSASGGTNTGELFFGEGSRLTVL.

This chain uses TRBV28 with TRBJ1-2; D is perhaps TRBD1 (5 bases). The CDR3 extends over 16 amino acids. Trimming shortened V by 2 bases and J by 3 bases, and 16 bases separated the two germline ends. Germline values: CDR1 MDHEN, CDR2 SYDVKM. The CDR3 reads CASSLVEQGKYYGYTF. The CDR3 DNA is TGTGCCAGCAGTTTAGTGGAGCAGGGAAAATACTATGGCTACACCTTC.

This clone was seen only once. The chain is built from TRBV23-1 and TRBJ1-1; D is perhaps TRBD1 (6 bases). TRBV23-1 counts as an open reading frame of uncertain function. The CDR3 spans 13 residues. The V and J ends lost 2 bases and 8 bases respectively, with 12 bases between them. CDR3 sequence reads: CASSQHRVTEAFF. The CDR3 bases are TGCGCCAGCAGTCAACACAGGGTAACCGAAGCTTTCTTT.

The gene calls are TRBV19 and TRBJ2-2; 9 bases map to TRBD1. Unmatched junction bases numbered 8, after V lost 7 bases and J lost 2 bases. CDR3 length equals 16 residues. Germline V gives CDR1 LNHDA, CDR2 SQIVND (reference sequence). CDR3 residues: CASTLGTGINTGELFF. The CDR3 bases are TGTGCCAGTACCCTCGGGACAGGGATTAACACCGGGGAGCTGTTTTTT.

CDR3 nucleotide sequence: TGTGCCAGCAGCTTAGCAGGGGCTGGAAACACCATATATTTT. Protein: CASSLAGAGNTIYF. The chain couples TRBV7-2 to TRBJ1-3; perhaps TRBD1 as D (5 bases). The CDR3 is 14 amino acids. Germline loops: CDR1 SGHTA, CDR2 FQGNSA. V lost 0 bases and J lost 2, with 5 bases in between.

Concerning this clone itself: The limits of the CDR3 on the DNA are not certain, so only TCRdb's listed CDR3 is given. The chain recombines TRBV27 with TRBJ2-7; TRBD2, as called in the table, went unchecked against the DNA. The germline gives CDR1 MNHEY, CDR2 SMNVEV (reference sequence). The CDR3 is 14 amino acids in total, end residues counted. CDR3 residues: CASSSSGELYEQYF.

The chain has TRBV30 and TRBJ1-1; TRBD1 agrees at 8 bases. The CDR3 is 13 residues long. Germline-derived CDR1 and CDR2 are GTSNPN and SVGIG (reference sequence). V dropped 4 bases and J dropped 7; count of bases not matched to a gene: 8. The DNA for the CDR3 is TGTGCCTGGACCTTAGGGACAGGCGGTGAAGCTTTCTTT. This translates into CAWTLGTGGEAFF.

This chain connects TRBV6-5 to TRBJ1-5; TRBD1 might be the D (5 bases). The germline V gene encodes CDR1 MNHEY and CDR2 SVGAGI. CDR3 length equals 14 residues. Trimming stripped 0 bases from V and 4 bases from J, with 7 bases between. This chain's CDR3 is CASSYSKGNQPQHF. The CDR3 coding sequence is TGTGCCAGCAGTTACTCGAAGGGGAATCAGCCCCAGCATTTT.

Here the CDR3 DNA reads TGTGCCATCAGCGAATCAGGGGGTGGCTATGGCTACACCTTC. The encoded protein is CAISESGGGYGYTF. This chain links TRBV10-3 with TRBJ1-2; 7 nucleotides agree with TRBD1. The CDR3 length is 14 residues. Trimming took 6 bases from V and 4 from J; bases not matched to a gene: 8. Germline CDR1 reads ENHRY; CDR2 reads SYGVKD.

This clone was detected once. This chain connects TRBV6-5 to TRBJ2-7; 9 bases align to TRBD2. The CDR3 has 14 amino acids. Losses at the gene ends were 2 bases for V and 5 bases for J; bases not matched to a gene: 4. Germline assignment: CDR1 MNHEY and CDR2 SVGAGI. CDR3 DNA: TGTGCCAGCAGTTACCTAGCGGGGACGCACGAGCAGTACTTC. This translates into CASSYLAGTHEQYF.

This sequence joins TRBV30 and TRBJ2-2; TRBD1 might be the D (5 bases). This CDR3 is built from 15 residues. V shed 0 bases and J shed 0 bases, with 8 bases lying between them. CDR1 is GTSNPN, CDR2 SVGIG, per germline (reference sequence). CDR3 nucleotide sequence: TGTGCCTGGAGTGTACGACAGACGAACACCGGGGAGCTGTTTTTT. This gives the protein CAWSVRQTNTGELFF.

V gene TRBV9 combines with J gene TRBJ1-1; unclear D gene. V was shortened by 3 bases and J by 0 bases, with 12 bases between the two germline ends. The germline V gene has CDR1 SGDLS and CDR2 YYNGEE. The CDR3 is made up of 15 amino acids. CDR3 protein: CASSASQALNTEAFF. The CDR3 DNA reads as TGTGCCAGCAGCGCCTCCCAGGCATTGAACACTGAAGCTTTCTTT. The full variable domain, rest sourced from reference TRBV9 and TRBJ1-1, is DSGVTQTPKHLITATGQRVTLRCSPRSGDLSVYWYQQSLDQGLQFLIQYYNGEERAKGNILERFSAQQFPDLHSELNLSSLELGDSALYFCASSASQALNTEAFFGQGTRLTVV.

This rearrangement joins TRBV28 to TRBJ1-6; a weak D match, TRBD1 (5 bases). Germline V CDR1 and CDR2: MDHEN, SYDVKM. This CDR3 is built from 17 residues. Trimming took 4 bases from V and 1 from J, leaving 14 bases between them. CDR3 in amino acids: CASSSTDRTSYNSPLHF. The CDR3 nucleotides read TGTGCCAGCAGTTCGACCGACAGAACGTCCTATAATTCACCCCTCCACTTT.

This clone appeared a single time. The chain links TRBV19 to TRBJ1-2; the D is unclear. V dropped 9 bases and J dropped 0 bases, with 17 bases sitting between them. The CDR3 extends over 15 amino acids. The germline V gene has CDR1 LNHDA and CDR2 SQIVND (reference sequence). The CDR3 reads CASRHPGEANYGYTF. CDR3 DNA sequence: TGTGCCAGCCGACACCCGGGAGAGGCTAACTATGGCTACACCTTC.

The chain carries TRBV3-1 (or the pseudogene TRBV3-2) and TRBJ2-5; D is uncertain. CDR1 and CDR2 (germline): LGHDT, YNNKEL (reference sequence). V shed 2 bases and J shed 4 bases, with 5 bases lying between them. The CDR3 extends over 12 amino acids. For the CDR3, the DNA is TGTGCCAGCAGCCAAACCAGAGAGACCCAGTACTTC. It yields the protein CASSQTRETQYF.

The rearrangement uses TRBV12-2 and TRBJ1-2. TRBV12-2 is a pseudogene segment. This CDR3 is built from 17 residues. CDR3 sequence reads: CASRLDGTPFGNYGYTF. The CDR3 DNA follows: TGTGCAAGTCGCTTAGACGGGACTCCTTTTGGAAACTATGGCTACACCTTC.

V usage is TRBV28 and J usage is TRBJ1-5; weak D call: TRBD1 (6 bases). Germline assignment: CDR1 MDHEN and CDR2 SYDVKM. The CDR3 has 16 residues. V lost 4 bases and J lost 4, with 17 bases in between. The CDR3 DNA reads TGTGCCAGCAGTTCGGCACGACAGGTGTATAATCAGCCCCAGCATTTT. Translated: CASSSARQVYNQPQHF.

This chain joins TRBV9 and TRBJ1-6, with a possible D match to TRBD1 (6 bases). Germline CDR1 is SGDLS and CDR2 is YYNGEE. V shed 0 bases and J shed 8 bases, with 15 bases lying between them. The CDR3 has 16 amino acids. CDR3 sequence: CASSVGGPGEHSPLHF. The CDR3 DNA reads TGTGCCAGCAGCGTAGGAGGACCAGGGGAACATTCACCCCTCCACTTT.

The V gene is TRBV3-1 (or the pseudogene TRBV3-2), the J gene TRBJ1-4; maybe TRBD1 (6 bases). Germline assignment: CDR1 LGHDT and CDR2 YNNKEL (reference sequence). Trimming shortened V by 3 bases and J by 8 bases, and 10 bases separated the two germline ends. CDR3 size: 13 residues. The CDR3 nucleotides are TGTGCCAGCAGCCAGGGGACACAGGAAAAACTGTTTTTT. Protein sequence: CASSQGTQEKLFF.

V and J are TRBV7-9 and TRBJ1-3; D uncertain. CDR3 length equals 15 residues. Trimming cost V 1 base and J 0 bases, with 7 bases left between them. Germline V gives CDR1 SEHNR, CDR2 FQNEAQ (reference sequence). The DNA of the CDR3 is TGTGCCAGCAGCTTAGATGCAGGCTCTGGAAACACCATATATTTT. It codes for CASSLDAGSGNTIYF.

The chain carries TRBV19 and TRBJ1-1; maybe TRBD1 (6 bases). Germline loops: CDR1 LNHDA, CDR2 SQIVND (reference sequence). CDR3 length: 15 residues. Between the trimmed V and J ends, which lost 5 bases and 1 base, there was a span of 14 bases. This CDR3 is CASSLNGQPNTEAFF. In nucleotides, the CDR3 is TGTGCCAGTAGTCTCAATGGACAGCCGAACACTGAAGCTTTCTTT.